This TCR beta chain appears in the sequencing data of a study of shared clonotypes between healthy human individuals. Study-wide findings and caveats: The study found lower generation probabilities in non-shared clonotypes than in those shared by all four donors. Naive subsets generally had larger estimated richness than memory subsets. Among donors, the sharing of clonotypes was expected to be influenced by sequencing depth. Owing to a small donor count, the genetic and exposure-history diversity represented was limited.

Germline lookup yields CDR1 KGHSY and CDR2 FQNENV. Trimming pared 4 bases from V and 4 bases from J, leaving 13 bases between. The CDR3 totals 14 residues. Generated by immunoSEQ multiplex PCR, the TCRdb table keeps only in-frame clones and is missing some. The table has around 2.1 million clones, around 93% seen once. CD8 cells regarded as naive lacked CD45RO, were positively chosen for CCR7, and omitted terminally differentiated effector memory CD45RA+ cells. About this clone: Its antigen is not identified.

The sequence derives from a man younger than 30 in good health. Some clones in this sample may be carry-over from other donors' samples. The sequenced sample consisted of naive CD8+ T cells from PBMCs. This chain joins TRBV16 and TRBJ1-2; D might be TRBD1 (5 bases). In DNA, the CDR3 is TGTGCCAGCAGCCCTGGGCAGGGTGGCTATGGCTACACCTTC. It specifies CASSPGQGGYGYTF.